The clone carrying this T cell receptor (beta chain) was observed a handful of times. Enrolled during active infection, Seattle patients were then followed longitudinally. Using immunoSEQ multiplex PCR, the repertoire was profiled, and TCRdb retains in-frame clones only, with some absent. The sample contains fewer than 450,000 clones, 70% to 90% of which appear only once. Trimming removed 5 bases from V and 3 bases from J, with 12 bases in between. This CDR3 comprises 13 residues. Germline lookup yields CDR1 SGHDT and CDR2 YYEEEE. The sample originates from a study of blood T cell repertoires in COVID-19. Across the whole study: Sample material is recorded as cDNA or gDNA derived from T cells, B-cell-depleted T cells, or PBMCs.

This rearrangement joins TRBV5-6 to TRBJ2-7; TRBD1 might be the D (6 bases). This sequence was found in a woman aged 50 to 65 with COVID-19, enrolled during active disease. Sequencing used peripheral blood. CDR3 in DNA: TGTGCCAGCAGTTCTCAGGGGAACTACGAGCAGTACTTC. Its protein is CASSSQGNYEQYF.